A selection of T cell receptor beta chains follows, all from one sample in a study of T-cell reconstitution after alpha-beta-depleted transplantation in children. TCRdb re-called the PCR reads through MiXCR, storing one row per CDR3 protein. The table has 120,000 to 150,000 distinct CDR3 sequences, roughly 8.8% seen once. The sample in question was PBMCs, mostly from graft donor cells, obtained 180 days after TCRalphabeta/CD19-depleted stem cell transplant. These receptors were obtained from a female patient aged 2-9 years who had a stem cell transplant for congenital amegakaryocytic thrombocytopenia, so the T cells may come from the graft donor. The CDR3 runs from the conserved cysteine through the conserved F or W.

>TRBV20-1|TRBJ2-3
CSASSRSTDTQYF
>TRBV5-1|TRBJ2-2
CASSLLGQGNTGELFF
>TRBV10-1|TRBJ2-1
CASSDTGGNEQFF
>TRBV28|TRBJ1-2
CASSRKIGTGLRYGYTF
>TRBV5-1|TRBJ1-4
CASSLYGDRRLFF
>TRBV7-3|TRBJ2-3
CARGGQGADTQYF
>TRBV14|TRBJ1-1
CASSLTGGRTTEAFF
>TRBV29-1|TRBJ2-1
CSVAGAKAGLAADEQFF
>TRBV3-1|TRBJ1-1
CASSQGRGLTEAFF
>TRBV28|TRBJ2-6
CASLRASSGANVLTF
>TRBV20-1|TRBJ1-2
CSAMVRDRRRRDYGYTF
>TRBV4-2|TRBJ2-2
CASSQGQIHWELFF
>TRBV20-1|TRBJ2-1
CSARDPGREQFF
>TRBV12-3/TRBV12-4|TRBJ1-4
CASRPGPGKLFF